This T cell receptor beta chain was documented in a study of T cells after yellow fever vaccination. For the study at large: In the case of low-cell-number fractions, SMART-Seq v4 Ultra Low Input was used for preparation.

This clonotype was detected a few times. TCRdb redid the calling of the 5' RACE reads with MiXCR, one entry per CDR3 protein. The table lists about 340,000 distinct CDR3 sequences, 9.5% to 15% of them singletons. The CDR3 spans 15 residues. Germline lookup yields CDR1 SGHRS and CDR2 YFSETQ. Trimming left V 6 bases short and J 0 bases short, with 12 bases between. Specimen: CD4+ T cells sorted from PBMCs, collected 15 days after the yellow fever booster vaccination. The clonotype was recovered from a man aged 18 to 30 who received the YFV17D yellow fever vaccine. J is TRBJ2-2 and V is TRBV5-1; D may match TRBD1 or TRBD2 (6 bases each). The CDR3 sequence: CASKSGDTNTGELFF. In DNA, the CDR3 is TGCGCCAGCAAGTCGGGGGACACGAACACCGGGGAGCTGTTTTTT. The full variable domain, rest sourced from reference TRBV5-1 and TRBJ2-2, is KAGVTQTPRYLIKTRGQQVTLSCSPISGHRSVSWYQQTPGQGLQFLFEYFSETQRNKGNFPGRFSGRQFSNSRSEMNVSTLELGDSALYLCASKSGDTNTGELFFGEGSRLTVL.